These T cell receptor beta chains were read from a single sample in a study of graft-versus-host responses after intestinal transplantation. Their antigens are not known. TCRdb's copy holds only in-frame clones and misses some; the assay was immunoSEQ multiplex PCR. The table shows about 120,000 clones, with roughly 93% occurring only once. Sequenced here: unstimulated CD8+ T cells sorted from spleen or lymph node cells, sampled before intestinal transplant. These TCRs come from a human donor who received an intestinal transplant. The CDR3 runs from the conserved cysteine through the conserved F or W. The D gene is left open where the match is weak. Clone size appears in some rows only: once, few, many, or a class for an expanded clone.

clone size: .
J gene: TRBJ2-1
V gene: TRBV7-9
D gene: .
CDR3 DNA: TGTGCCAGCAGCTTAGATGTCAGGGAAGATGAGCAGTTCTTC
CDR3 protein: CASSLDVREDEQFF

clone size: .
J gene: TRBJ1-1
V gene: TRBV21-1
D gene: .
CDR3 DNA: TGTGCCAGCAGCAAGCCCCGAAAGGACACTGAAGCTTTCTTT
CDR3 protein: CASSKPRKDTEAFF

clone size: .
J gene: TRBJ2-1
V gene: TRBV19
D gene: .
CDR3 DNA: TGTGCCAGTAGTTTCCTCTCTGGACAGACCCATGAGCAGTTCTTC
CDR3 protein: CASSFLSGQTHEQFF

clone size: .
J gene: TRBJ2-1
V gene: TRBV9
D gene: .
CDR3 DNA: TGTGCCAGCAGTCCTACTGAGCGGGTAATTTCGGGGCAGTTCTTC
CDR3 protein: CASSPTERVISGQFF

clone size: .
J gene: TRBJ1-1
V gene: TRBV5-1
D gene: TRBD1
CDR3 DNA: TGCGCCAGCAGCTTGGGGGTCCGGGACAGGGGGGCGAACACTGAAGCTTTCTTT
CDR3 protein: CASSLGVRDRGANTEAFF

clone size: .
J gene: TRBJ2-2
V gene: TRBV9
D gene: .
CDR3 DNA: TGTGCCAGCAGTATGAACACCGGGGAGCTGTTTTTT
CDR3 protein: CASSMNTGELFF

clone size: .
J gene: TRBJ1-5
V gene: TRBV19
D gene: .
CDR3 DNA: TGTGCCAGTAGTCCCACGGGATTTCAGCCCCAGCATTTT
CDR3 protein: CASSPTGFQPQHF

clone size: .
J gene: TRBJ2-1
V gene: TRBV30
D gene: .
CDR3 DNA: TGTGCCTGGAAGAATAACGCTAGGGCCCGAGAGTTCTTC
CDR3 protein: CAWKNNARAREFF

clone size: .
J gene: TRBJ2-1
V gene: TRBV9
D gene: .
CDR3 DNA: TGTGCCAGCAGCGTAGAGAAAGAGCAGTTCTTC
CDR3 protein: CASSVEKEQFF

clone size: once
J gene: TRBJ1-1
V gene: TRBV5-4
D gene: .
CDR3 DNA: TGTGCCAGCAGCCTTCAGGGTATGAACACTGAAGCTTTCTTT
CDR3 protein: CASSLQGMNTEAFF

clone size: .
J gene: TRBJ2-7
V gene: TRBV4-1
D gene: TRBD2
CDR3 DNA: TGCGCCAGCAGCTCAGTCCCGGGACTAGAAAACCACGAGCAGTACTTC
CDR3 protein: CASSSVPGLENHEQYF

clone size: .
J gene: TRBJ2-7
V gene: TRBV27
D gene: .
CDR3 DNA: TGTGCCAGCAGTTTGACGGACGGGATGTTCGAGCAGTACTTC
CDR3 protein: CASSLTDGMFEQYF

clone size: .
J gene: TRBJ2-3
V gene: TRBV4-1
D gene: TRBD2
CDR3 DNA: TGCGCCAGCAGCCAAGGCCAGCGGGAGTTCACAGATACGCAGTATTTT
CDR3 protein: CASSQGQREFTDTQYF

clone size: .
J gene: TRBJ2-5
V gene: TRBV2
D gene: .
CDR3 DNA: TGTGCCAGCAGTACTCGGACAGAACAAGAGACCCAGTACTTC
CDR3 protein: CASSTRTEQETQYF

clone size: .
J gene: TRBJ2-3
V gene: TRBV4-1
D gene: .
CDR3 DNA: TGCGCCAGCAGCCAAGAAGGCAGGGGCACCGATACGCAGTATTTT
CDR3 protein: CASSQEGRGTDTQYF

clone size: .
J gene: TRBJ1-5
V gene: TRBV6-1
D gene: .
CDR3 DNA: TGTGCCAGCAGGCCTAGGGTTAGCAATCAGCCCCAGCATTTT
CDR3 protein: CASRPRVSNQPQHF

clone size: .
J gene: TRBJ2-2
V gene: TRBV5-1
D gene: TRBD1
CDR3 DNA: TGCGCCAGCAGCTATGGACAGGGGGGCAACACCGGGGAGCTGTTTTTT
CDR3 protein: CASSYGQGGNTGELFF

clone size: .
J gene: TRBJ1-5
V gene: TRBV4-1
D gene: TRBD1
CDR3 DNA: TGCGCCAGCAGCCAGTACTTAACAGGGGAAACTAATCAGCCCCAGCATTTT
CDR3 protein: CASSQYLTGETNQPQHF

clone size: .
J gene: TRBJ2-3
V gene: TRBV19
D gene: TRBD1
CDR3 DNA: TGTGCCAGTGGACAGGGTTTATCAGATACGCAGTATTTT
CDR3 protein: CASGQGLSDTQYF

clone size: .
J gene: TRBJ2-3
V gene: TRBV29-1
D gene: .
CDR3 DNA: TGCAGCGTGAGTGGACTCCTTGGCACAGATACGCAGTATTTT
CDR3 protein: CSVSGLLGTDTQYF

clone size: .
J gene: TRBJ2-7
V gene: TRBV27
D gene: TRBD1
CDR3 DNA: TGTGCCAGCAGTGGACAGGGGGAATCCTACGAGCAGTACTTC
CDR3 protein: CASSGQGESYEQYF

clone size: .
J gene: TRBJ2-7
V gene: TRBV11-2
D gene: TRBD1
CDR3 DNA: TGTGCCAGCAGCCCAGGGGGTTTCGTAAACGAGCAGTACTTC
CDR3 protein: CASSPGGFVNEQYF

clone size: .
J gene: TRBJ2-7
V gene: TRBV30
D gene: TRBD2
CDR3 DNA: TGTGCCTGGAGTGTGGCGGGAGGGCCTCGATCGTACGAGCAGTACTTC
CDR3 protein: CAWSVAGGPRSYEQYF

clone size: .
J gene: TRBJ2-1
V gene: TRBV6-6
D gene: .
CDR3 DNA: TGTGCCAGCAGTTACATGGACTTAGCGCTGGACAATGAGCAGTTCTTC
CDR3 protein: CASSYMDLALDNEQFF

clone size: .
J gene: TRBJ2-2
V gene: TRBV29-1
D gene: .
CDR3 DNA: TGCAGCGTTGAGAAGAGCTCCGACACCGGGGAGCTGTTTTTT
CDR3 protein: CSVEKSSDTGELFF

clone size: .
J gene: TRBJ2-7
V gene: TRBV5-1
D gene: TRBD2
CDR3 DNA: TGCGCCAGCAGCTCGCTAGCGGACTACGAGCAGTACTTC
CDR3 protein: CASSSLADYEQYF

clone size: .
J gene: TRBJ2-7
V gene: TRBV7-9
D gene: TRBD1
CDR3 DNA: TGTGCCAGCAGCACGCAACTTGGACAGGGTTTCTACGAGCAGTACTTC
CDR3 protein: CASSTQLGQGFYEQYF

clone size: .
J gene: TRBJ1-2
V gene: TRBV27
D gene: .
CDR3 DNA: TGTGCCAGCAGTTTAACCCCCGGAGGCTATGGCTACACCTTC
CDR3 protein: CASSLTPGGYGYTF

clone size: .
J gene: TRBJ2-1
V gene: TRBV19
D gene: TRBD2
CDR3 DNA: TGTGCCAGTAGGGGGACTAGCGGGGGAAGCTCCTACAATGAGCAGTTCTTC
CDR3 protein: CASRGTSGGSSYNEQFF

clone size: .
J gene: TRBJ2-2
V gene: TRBV7-9
D gene: TRBD2
CDR3 DNA: TGTGCCAGCAGCCCTAGCGGGATCCCCGGGGAGCTGTTTTTT
CDR3 protein: CASSPSGIPGELFF

clone size: .
J gene: TRBJ1-1
V gene: TRBV6-1
D gene: .
CDR3 DNA: TGTGCCAGCAGTGACTCCCGCAGCAGGGGAACTGAAGCTTTCTTT
CDR3 protein: CASSDSRSRGTEAFF

clone size: .
J gene: TRBJ2-5
V gene: TRBV27
D gene: .
CDR3 DNA: TGTGCCAGCAGTTCTGGACGGGGGTCTACCCAGTACTTC
CDR3 protein: CASSSGRGSTQYF

clone size: .
J gene: TRBJ2-5
V gene: TRBV7-8
D gene: .
CDR3 DNA: TGTGCCAGCAGCGGTAGGAAGGGAAAGGAGACCCAGTACTTC
CDR3 protein: CASSGRKGKETQYF

clone size: .
J gene: TRBJ2-7
V gene: TRBV27
D gene: .
CDR3 DNA: TGTGCCAGCAGTTTATCAGCCGGGATCTCCTACGAGCAGTACTTC
CDR3 protein: CASSLSAGISYEQYF

clone size: .
J gene: TRBJ2-7
V gene: TRBV6-5
D gene: .
CDR3 DNA: TGTGCCAGCAGCCCGGGGGTGGCTAAATCGATTCAGCAGTACTTC
CDR3 protein: CASSPGVAKSIQQYF

clone size: .
J gene: TRBJ1-4
V gene: TRBV27
D gene: .
CDR3 DNA: TGTGCCAGCAGTAGGTTTGGGAAGGAAAAACTGTTTTTT
CDR3 protein: CASSRFGKEKLFF

clone size: .
J gene: TRBJ2-5
V gene: TRBV4-1
D gene: TRBD2
CDR3 DNA: TGCGCCAGCAGTTGGTCTAGCGGGAGTGAAGAGACCCAGTACTTC
CDR3 protein: CASSWSSGSEETQYF

clone size: .
J gene: TRBJ2-1
V gene: TRBV27
D gene: TRBD2
CDR3 DNA: TGTGCCAGCAGTACGGGACTAGCAGGCTACAATGAGCAGTTCTTC
CDR3 protein: CASSTGLAGYNEQFF

clone size: once
J gene: TRBJ2-5
V gene: TRBV9
D gene: TRBD2
CDR3 DNA: TGTGCCAGCAGCGCTGGGACTAGCGGTCGGACGGAGACCCAGTACTTC
CDR3 protein: CASSAGTSGRTETQYF

clone size: .
J gene: TRBJ1-2
V gene: TRBV4-1
D gene: .
CDR3 DNA: TGCGCCAGCAGCCAAGGTTACAGGGAAAACTATGGCTACACCTTC
CDR3 protein: CASSQGYRENYGYTF

clone size: .
J gene: TRBJ2-7
V gene: TRBV19
D gene: .
CDR3 DNA: TGTGCCAGTAGTGCGACCCGGTCCTACGAGCAGTACTTC
CDR3 protein: CASSATRSYEQYF

clone size: .
J gene: TRBJ2-7
V gene: TRBV15
D gene: .
CDR3 DNA: TGTGCCACCAGCAGGGCGAGGATCTACGAGCAGTACTTC
CDR3 protein: CATSRARIYEQYF

clone size: once
J gene: TRBJ2-1
V gene: TRBV5-6
D gene: .
CDR3 DNA: TGTGCCAGCAGCTTGGCCGGGGGCGCCGGATACAATGAGCAGTTCTTC
CDR3 protein: CASSLAGGAGYNEQFF

clone size: .
J gene: TRBJ2-1
V gene: TRBV19
D gene: .
CDR3 DNA: TGTGCCAGTAGTATTGGGCAGGTCTACAATGAGCAGTTCTTC
CDR3 protein: CASSIGQVYNEQFF

clone size: .
J gene: TRBJ1-2
V gene: TRBV2
D gene: TRBD1
CDR3 DNA: TGTGCCACCTTGTGGGCAGGGGGGGGCTATGGCTACACCTTC
CDR3 protein: CATLWAGGGYGYTF

clone size: .
J gene: TRBJ2-1
V gene: TRBV27
D gene: .
CDR3 DNA: TGTGCCAGCAGTAACCGTGGTAGCAATGAGCAGTTCTTC
CDR3 protein: CASSNRGSNEQFF

clone size: .
J gene: TRBJ2-5
V gene: TRBV7-8
D gene: .
CDR3 DNA: TGTGCCAGCAGCTTAACTATGAGCGTCCTGCAAGAGACCCAGTACTTC
CDR3 protein: CASSLTMSVLQETQYF

clone size: .
J gene: TRBJ2-5
V gene: TRBV5-1
D gene: TRBD1
CDR3 DNA: TGCGCCAGCAGCTTCATAGACAGGGGAGAAAGGTACTTC
CDR3 protein: CASSFIDRGERYF

clone size: once
J gene: TRBJ2-5
V gene: TRBV9
D gene: .
CDR3 DNA: TGTGCCAGCAGCCCCCGAGTAGCGGTACAAGAGACCCAGTACTTC
CDR3 protein: CASSPRVAVQETQYF

clone size: .
J gene: TRBJ2-7
V gene: TRBV13
D gene: .
CDR3 DNA: TGTGCCAGCAGCTCCAGACTCGGGTCCTACGAGCAGTACTTC
CDR3 protein: CASSSRLGSYEQYF

clone size: .
J gene: TRBJ2-7
V gene: TRBV19
D gene: .
CDR3 DNA: TGTGCCAGTAGTTACAGGTTCAGCGACGAGCAGTACTTC
CDR3 protein: CASSYRFSDEQYF

clone size: .
J gene: TRBJ2-1
V gene: TRBV7-9
D gene: .
CDR3 DNA: TGTGCCAGCTCCCCTGGGAATGAGCAGTTCTTC
CDR3 protein: CASSPGNEQFF

clone size: .
J gene: TRBJ2-1
V gene: TRBV5-1
D gene: .
CDR3 DNA: TGCGCCAGCAGCCTGGAGGGGGCTGGGAATGAGCAGTTCTTC
CDR3 protein: CASSLEGAGNEQFF

clone size: .
J gene: TRBJ2-1
V gene: TRBV5-1
D gene: TRBD2
CDR3 DNA: TGCGCCAGCTCGCCGAGCGGGAATTATCTGGTTGAGCAGTTCTTC
CDR3 protein: CASSPSGNYLVEQFF

clone size: .
J gene: TRBJ2-7
V gene: TRBV28
D gene: .
CDR3 DNA: TGTGCCAGCAGTTTAACGGGAACAGGGTTCTACGAGCAGTACTTC
CDR3 protein: CASSLTGTGFYEQYF